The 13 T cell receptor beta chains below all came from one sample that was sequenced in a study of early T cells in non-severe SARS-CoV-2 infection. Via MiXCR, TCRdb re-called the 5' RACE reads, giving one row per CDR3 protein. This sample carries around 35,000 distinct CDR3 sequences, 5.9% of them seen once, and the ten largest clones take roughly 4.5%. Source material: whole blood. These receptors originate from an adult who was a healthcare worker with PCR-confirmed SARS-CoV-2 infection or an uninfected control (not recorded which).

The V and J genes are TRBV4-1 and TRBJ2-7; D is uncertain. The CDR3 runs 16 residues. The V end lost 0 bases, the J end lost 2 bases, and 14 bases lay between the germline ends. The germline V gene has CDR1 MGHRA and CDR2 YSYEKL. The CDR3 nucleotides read TGCGCCAGCAGCCAAGATCCGGCAGCCACCGCCTACGAGCAGTACTTC. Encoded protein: CASSQDPAATAYEQYF.

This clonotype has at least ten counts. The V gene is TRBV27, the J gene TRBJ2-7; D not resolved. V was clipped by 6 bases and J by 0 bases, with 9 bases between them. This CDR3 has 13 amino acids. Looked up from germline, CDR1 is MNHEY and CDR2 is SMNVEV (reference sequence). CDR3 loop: CASSYRSSYEQYF. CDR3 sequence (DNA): TGTGCCAGCAGCTACAGAAGCTCCTACGAGCAGTACTTC.

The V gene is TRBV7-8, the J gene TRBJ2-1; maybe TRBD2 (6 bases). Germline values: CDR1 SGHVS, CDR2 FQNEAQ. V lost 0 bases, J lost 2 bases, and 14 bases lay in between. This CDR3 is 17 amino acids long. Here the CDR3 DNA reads TGTGCCAGCAGCTTAGCCCGCTTAGCGGACCCCTACAATGAGCAGTTCTTC. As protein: CASSLARLADPYNEQFF.

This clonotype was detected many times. The CDR3 region has the DNA TGCGCCAGCAGCTGGACAGGGGTTGCAACTAATGAAAAACTGTTTTTT. This sequence encodes CASSWTGVATNEKLFF. The J gene is TRBJ1-4, the V gene TRBV5-1, with 9 bases matching TRBD1. The CDR3 consists of 16 residues. Germline CDR1 reads SGHRS; CDR2 reads YFSETQ. With 3 bases clipped from V and 0 bases from J, the junction kept 3 bases outside the gene matches.

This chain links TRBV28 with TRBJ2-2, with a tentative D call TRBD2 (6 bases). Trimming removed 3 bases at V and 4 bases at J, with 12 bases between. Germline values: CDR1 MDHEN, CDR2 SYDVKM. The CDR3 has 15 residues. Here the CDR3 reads CASSLAGWTTGELFF. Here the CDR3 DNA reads TGTGCCAGCAGTTTGGCGGGATGGACCACCGGGGAGCTGTTTTTT.

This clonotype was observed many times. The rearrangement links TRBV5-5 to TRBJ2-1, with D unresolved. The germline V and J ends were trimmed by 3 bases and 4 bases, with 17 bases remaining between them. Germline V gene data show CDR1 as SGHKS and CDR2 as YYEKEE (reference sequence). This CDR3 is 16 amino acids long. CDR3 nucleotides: TGTGCCAGCAGCTCGTTCTCGATTTCCTCATACAATGAGCAGTTCTTC. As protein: CASSSFSISSYNEQFF.

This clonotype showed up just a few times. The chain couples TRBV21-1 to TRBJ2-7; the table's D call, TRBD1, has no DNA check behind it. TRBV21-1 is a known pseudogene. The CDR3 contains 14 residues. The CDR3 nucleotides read TGTGCCAGCAGCTCTATCCCAGGGGCCTACGAGCAGTACTTC. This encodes CASSSIPGAYEQYF.

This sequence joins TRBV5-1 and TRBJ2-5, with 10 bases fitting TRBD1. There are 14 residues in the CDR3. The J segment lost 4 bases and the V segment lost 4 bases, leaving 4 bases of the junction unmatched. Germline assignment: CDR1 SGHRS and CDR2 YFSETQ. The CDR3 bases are TGCGCCAGCAGCGCGGGACAGGGGAGAGAGACCCAGTACTTC. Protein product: CASSAGQGRETQYF. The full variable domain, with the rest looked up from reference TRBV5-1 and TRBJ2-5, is KAGVTQTPRYLIKTRGQQVTLSCSPISGHRSVSWYQQTPGQGLQFLFEYFSETQRNKGNFPGRFSGRQFSNSRSEMNVSTLELGDSALYLCASSAGQGRETQYFGPGTRLLVL.

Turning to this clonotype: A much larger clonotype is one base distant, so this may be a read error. CDR3 in DNA: TGCAGTGCTAGGGTTGGGACTCCCGACCTTACCTACGAGCAGTACTTC. Encoded protein: CSARVGTPDLTYEQYF. The J gene is TRBJ2-7, the V gene TRBV20-1; TRBD2 might be the D (6 bases). In germline, CDR1 is DFQATT, CDR2 SNEGSKA (reference sequence). The V end was cut by 3 bases, the J end by 2 bases, with 20 bases between. The CDR3 covers 16 residues.

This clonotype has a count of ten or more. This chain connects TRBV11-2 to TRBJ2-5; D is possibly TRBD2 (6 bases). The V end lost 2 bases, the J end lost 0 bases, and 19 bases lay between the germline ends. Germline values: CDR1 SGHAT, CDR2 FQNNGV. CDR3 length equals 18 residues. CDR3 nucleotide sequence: TGTGCCAGCAGCTTAAGTCAACCCAGCGGAGGGGACCAAGAGACCCAGTACTTC. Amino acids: CASSLSQPSGGDQETQYF. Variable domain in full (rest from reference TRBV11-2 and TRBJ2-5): EAGVAQSPRYKIIEKRQSVAFWCNPISGHATLYWYQQILGQGPKLLIQFQNNGVVDDSQLPKDRFSAERLKGVDSTLKIQPAKLEDSAVYLCASSLSQPSGGDQETQYFGPGTRLLVL.

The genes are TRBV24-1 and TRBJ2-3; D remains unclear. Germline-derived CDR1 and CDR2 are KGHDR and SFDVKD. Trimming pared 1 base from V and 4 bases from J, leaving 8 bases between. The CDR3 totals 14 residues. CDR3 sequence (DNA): TGTGCCACCAGTGATTTTGGTACAGCAGATACGCAGTATTTT. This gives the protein CATSDFGTADTQYF.

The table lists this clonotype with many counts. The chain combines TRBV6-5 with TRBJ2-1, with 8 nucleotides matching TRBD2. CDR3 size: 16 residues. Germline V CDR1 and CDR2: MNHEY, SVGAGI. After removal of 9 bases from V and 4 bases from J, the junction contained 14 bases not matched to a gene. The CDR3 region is CASNLGGRSNYNEQFF. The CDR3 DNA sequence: TGTGCCAGTAACCTAGGCGGGAGGAGCAATTACAATGAGCAGTTCTTC.

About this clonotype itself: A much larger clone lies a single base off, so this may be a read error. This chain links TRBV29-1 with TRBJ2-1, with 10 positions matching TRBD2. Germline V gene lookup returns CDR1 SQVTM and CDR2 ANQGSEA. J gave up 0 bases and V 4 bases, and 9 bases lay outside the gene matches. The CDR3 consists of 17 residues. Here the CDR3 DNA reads TGCAGCGTTGTGGCTAGCGGGGGCCTAAGCTCCTACAATGAGCAGTTCTTC. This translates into CSVVASGGLSSYNEQFF.